A selection of T cell receptor beta chains follows, all from one sample in a study of shared clonotypes between healthy human individuals. Only in-frame clones appear in the TCRdb table, and some are missing; sequencing was by immunoSEQ multiplex PCR. Found here are fewer than 850,000 clones, 90% of them singletons; the top ten hold 34%. The sequencing sample was made of memory CD8+ T cells from PBMCs. The source is a man aged 18 to 30 in good health. Some clones in this sample may be carry-over from other donors' samples. The CDR3 runs from the conserved cysteine through the conserved F or W. The order of the fields is clone size, J gene, V gene, D gene, CDR3 protein, CDR3 DNA. D genes are given only for firm matches. Clone size appears in some rows only: once, few, many, or a class for an expanded clone.

once,TRBJ1-5,TRBV28,TRBD1,CASRRKGGVQPQHF,TGTGCCAGCAGGAGGAAAGGGGGCGTCCAGCCCCAGCATTTT
once,TRBJ2-1,TRBV7-6,TRBD1,CASSLGTGVFEQFF,TGTGCCAGCAGCTTGGGGACAGGGGTATTTGAGCAGTTCTTC
few,TRBJ1-1,TRBV19,TRBD1,CASSNRGMNTEAFF,TGTGCCAGTAGCAACAGGGGGATGAACACTGAAGCTTTCTTT
-,TRBJ2-1,TRBV7-3,TRBD1,CASSSRDRGHNEQFF,TGTGCCAGCAGCTCCCGGGACAGGGGCCACAATGAGCAGTTCTTC
-,TRBJ2-2,TRBV19,TRBD2,CASSGLVPGELFF,TGTGCCAGTAGTGGACTAGTTCCCGGGGAGCTGTTTTTT
-,TRBJ1-3,TRBV29-1,-,CSVEFVNGNTIYF,TGCAGCGTTGAATTCGTTAACGGAAACACCATATATTTT
-,TRBJ1-5,TRBV27,TRBD1,CASRDRGVQPQHF,TGTGCCAGCAGGGACAGGGGAGTTCAGCCCCAGCATTTT
-,TRBJ2-2,TRBV29-1,TRBD1,CSTRTGDTGELFF,TGCAGCACACGGACAGGGGATACCGGGGAGCTGTTTTTT
-,TRBJ2-1,TRBV15,-,CATSRDFRLPNNEQFF,TGTGCCACCAGCAGAGATTTCCGATTGCCCAACAATGAGCAGTTCTTC
-,TRBJ2-7,TRBV27,-,CASSRPGSSTAYF,TGTGCCAGCAGCCGCCCCGGGTCCTCGACCGCGTACTTC
-,TRBJ2-7,TRBV6-6,-,CASSPPTSYEQYF,TGTGCCAGCAGCCCGCCGACTTCCTACGAGCAGTACTTC
-,TRBJ2-7,TRBV27,TRBD1,CASSQRQGEIDEQYF,TGTGCCAGCAGCCAACGACAGGGAGAGATTGACGAGCAGTACTTC
-,TRBJ1-3,TRBV7-8,-,CASSSRNRVSGNTIYF,TGTGCCAGCAGCTCCCGGAACCGGGTCTCTGGAAACACCATATATTTT
once,TRBJ1-5,TRBV19,TRBD1,CASRDREPQPQHF,TGTGCCAGTCGGGACAGGGAGCCTCAGCCCCAGCATTTT
-,TRBJ1-5,TRBV2,TRBD1,CASRGGRGTEGQPQHF,TGTGCCAGCAGGGGAGGTAGGGGGACAGAGGGGCAGCCCCAGCATTTT
-,TRBJ1-4,TRBV9,-,CASRRTAVNEKLFF,TGTGCCAGCAGGCGGACAGCCGTTAATGAAAAACTGTTTTTT
-,TRBJ2-3,TRBV18,-,CASSTTRADTQYF,TGTGCCAGCTCAACTACTAGAGCAGATACGCAGTATTTT
-,TRBJ1-6,TRBV28,-,CASREYNSPLHF,TGTGCCAGCAGGGAGTATAATTCACCCCTCCACTTT
once,TRBJ1-3,TRBV2,-,CASRGAYSGNTIYF,TGTGCCAGCCGGGGGGCGTACTCTGGAAACACCATATATTTT
-,TRBJ2-7,TRBV13,TRBD1,CASSLGTGGVYEQYF,TGTGCCAGCAGCTTAGGGACAGGGGGCGTGTACGAGCAGTACTTC
-,TRBJ1-3,TRBV7-9,-,CASSLATGWNTIYF,TGTGCCAGCAGCTTAGCTACAGGCTGGAACACCATATATTTT
-,TRBJ2-1,TRBV9,TRBD2,CASTSRTSGSMDEQFF,TGTGCCAGCACCTCTCGGACTAGCGGGAGTATGGATGAGCAGTTCTTC
-,TRBJ2-2,TRBV2,-,CASTGAPNTGELFF,TGTGCCAGTACCGGGGCCCCGAACACCGGGGAGCTGTTTTTT
-,TRBJ2-5,TRBV6-5,-,CASSYGSSQETQYF,TGTGCCAGCAGTTACGGTTCCTCACAAGAGACCCAGTACTTC
-,TRBJ2-1,TRBV9,TRBD2,CASSPTSVSYNEQFF,TGTGCCAGCAGCCCCACTAGCGTTTCCTACAATGAGCAGTTCTTC
-,TRBJ2-1,TRBV4-2,TRBD2,CASSLSPGLGDNEQFF,TGTGCCAGCAGCCTTTCCCCGGGACTAGGGGATAATGAGCAGTTCTTC
-,TRBJ2-2,TRBV27,-,CASSLQGENTGELFF,TGTGCCAGCAGTTTACAAGGGGAGAACACCGGGGAGCTGTTTTTT
-,TRBJ1-4,TRBV5-6,-,CASSFGGVNEKLFF,TGTGCCAGCAGCTTCGGGGGAGTTAATGAAAAACTGTTTTTT
-,TRBJ1-2,TRBV4-2,-,CASSQEGGGLPFYTF,TGTGCCAGCAGCCAAGAGGGTGGAGGGCTTCCGTTCTACACCTTC
-,TRBJ1-4,TRBV27,TRBD1,CASSPRGTGNEKLFF,TGTGCCAGCAGTCCTAGGGGGACAGGGAATGAAAAACTGTTTTTT
-,TRBJ1-2,TRBV27,-,CASSLTGANYGYTF,TGTGCCAGCAGTCTTACAGGAGCTAACTATGGCTACACCTTC
-,TRBJ2-2,TRBV14,-,CASSQDMWRSNTGELFF,TGTGCCAGCAGCCAAGATATGTGGCGCTCTAACACCGGGGAGCTGTTTTTT
-,TRBJ1-5,TRBV28,-,CASSLWAGYNQPQHF,TGTGCCAGCAGTTTATGGGCAGGCTACAATCAGCCCCAGCATTTT
-,TRBJ2-3,TRBV28,TRBD2,CASSLQGLAEDTQYF,TGTGCCAGCAGTTTACAGGGACTAGCGGAAGATACGCAGTATTTT
-,TRBJ2-7,TRBV27,-,CASSWTAGSYEQYF,TGTGCCAGCAGTTGGACCGCCGGCTCCTACGAGCAGTACTTC
-,TRBJ1-4,TRBV7-8,TRBD1,CASSQPGTGIANEKLFF,TGTGCCAGCAGTCAACCCGGGACAGGGATAGCTAATGAAAAACTGTTTTTT
-,TRBJ2-7,TRBV19,TRBD2,CASSIGRGSHEQYF,TGTGCCAGTAGTATAGGGCGGGGGTCCCACGAGCAGTACTTC
-,TRBJ2-3,TRBV7-9,-,CASSSQMNTDTQYF,TGTGCCAGCAGCTCCCAGATGAACACAGATACGCAGTATTTT
few,TRBJ2-7,TRBV7-2,-,CASSFTAEGFYEQYF,TGTGCCAGCAGCTTCACGGCGGAGGGGTTCTACGAGCAGTACTTC
-,TRBJ2-7,TRBV28,TRBD2,CATRGTSVYEQYF,TGTGCCACCCGGGGGACTAGCGTTTACGAGCAGTACTTC
-,TRBJ2-5,TRBV4-1,-,CASSQVVRETQYF,TGCGCCAGCAGCCAAGTGGTCCGAGAGACCCAGTACTTC
-,TRBJ2-1,TRBV4-1,-,CASSQDGQYNEQFF,TGCGCCAGCAGCCAAGATGGGCAGTACAATGAGCAGTTCTTC
-,TRBJ2-4,TRBV28,TRBD2,CASSLTGLAGRVAKNIQYF,TGTGCCAGCAGTTTAACGGGACTAGCGGGGAGGGTAGCCAAAAACATTCAGTACTTC
-,TRBJ2-3,TRBV10-3,-,CAISEPGDTQYF,TGTGCCATCAGTGAGCCTGGGGATACGCAGTATTTT
-,TRBJ2-4,TRBV30,TRBD1,CAWKDRGFNIQYF,TGTGCCTGGAAGGACAGGGGCTTTAACATTCAGTACTTC
-,TRBJ2-2,TRBV4-1,-,CASSQDRRTGELFF,TGCGCCAGCAGCCAAGATAGGCGGACCGGGGAGCTGTTTTTT
-,TRBJ2-5,TRBV2,-,CASNRLAQYF,TGTGCCAGCAATCGTCTTGCCCAGTACTTC
-,TRBJ1-3,TRBV15,-,CATSPPGSSGNTIYF,TGTGCCACCAGCCCTCCGGGGAGCTCTGGAAACACCATATATTTT
-,TRBJ2-5,TRBV28,-,CASSALQRETQYF,TGTGCCAGCAGTGCGCTACAAAGGGAGACCCAGTACTTC